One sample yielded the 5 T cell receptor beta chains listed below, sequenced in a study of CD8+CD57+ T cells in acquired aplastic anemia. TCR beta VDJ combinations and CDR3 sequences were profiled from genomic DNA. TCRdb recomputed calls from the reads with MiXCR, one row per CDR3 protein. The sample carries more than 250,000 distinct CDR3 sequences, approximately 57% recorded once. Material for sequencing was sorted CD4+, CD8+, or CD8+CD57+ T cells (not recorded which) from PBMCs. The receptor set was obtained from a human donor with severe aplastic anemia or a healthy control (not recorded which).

The DNA for the CDR3 is TGTGCCAGCAGCTTCCCCTACACGAACACTGAAGCTTTCTTT. Translated: CASSFPYTNTEAFF. The chain combines TRBV7-2 with TRBJ1-1; D is unresolved. The CDR3 is made up of 14 amino acids. CDR1 and CDR2 from the germline V gene are SGHTA and FQGNSA. V lost 3 bases to trimming and J lost 1 base, with 9 bases between them.

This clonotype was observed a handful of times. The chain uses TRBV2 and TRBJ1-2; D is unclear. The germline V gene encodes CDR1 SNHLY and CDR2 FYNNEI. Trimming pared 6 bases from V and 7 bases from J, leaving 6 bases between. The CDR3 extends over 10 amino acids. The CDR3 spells CASRGGGYTF. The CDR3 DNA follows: TGTGCCAGCAGGGGAGGTGGCTACACCTTC. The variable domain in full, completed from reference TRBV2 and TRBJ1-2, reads EPEVTQTPSHQVTQMGQEVILRCVPISNHLYFYWYRQILGQKVEFLVSFYNNEISEKSEIFDDQFSVERPDGSNFTLKIRSTKLEDSAMYFCASRGGGYTFGSGTRLTVV.

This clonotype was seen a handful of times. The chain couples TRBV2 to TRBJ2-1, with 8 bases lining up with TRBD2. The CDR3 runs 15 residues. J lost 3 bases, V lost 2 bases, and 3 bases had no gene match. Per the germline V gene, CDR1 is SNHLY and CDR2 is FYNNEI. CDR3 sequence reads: CASSEFSGVYNEQFF. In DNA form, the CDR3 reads TGTGCCAGCAGTGAATTTAGCGGGGTCTACAATGAGCAGTTCTTC.

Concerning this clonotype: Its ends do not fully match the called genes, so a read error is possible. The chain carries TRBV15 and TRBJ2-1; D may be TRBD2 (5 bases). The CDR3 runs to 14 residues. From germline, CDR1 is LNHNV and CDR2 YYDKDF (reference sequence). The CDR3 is CATSRDRGSNQQFF. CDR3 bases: TGTGCCACCAGCAGAGATCGGGGTAGCAATCAGCAGTTCTTC.

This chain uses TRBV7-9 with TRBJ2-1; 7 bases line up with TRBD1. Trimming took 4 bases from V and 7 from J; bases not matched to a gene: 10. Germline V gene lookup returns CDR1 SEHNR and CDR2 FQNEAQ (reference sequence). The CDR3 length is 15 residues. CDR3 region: CASSSGQDRVNEQFF. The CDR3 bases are TGTGCCAGCAGCTCTGGCCAAGACAGGGTTAATGAGCAGTTCTTC. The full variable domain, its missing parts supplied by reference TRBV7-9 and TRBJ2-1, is DTGVSQNPRHKITKRGQNVTFRCDPISEHNRLYWYRQTLGQGPEFLTYFQNEAQLEKSRLLSDRFSAERPKGSFSTLEIQRTEQGDSAMYLCASSSGQDRVNEQFFGPGTRLTVL.